The 7 T cell receptor beta chains reported below all come from one sample, sequenced in a study of CD8+CD57+ T cells in acquired aplastic anemia. Sequencing involved patients with CD8+CD57+ cell expansion previously shown by flow cytometry. Template material for TCR beta VDJ and CDR3 profiling consisted of genomic DNA. TCRdb fed the reads into MiXCR, producing one record per CDR3 protein. The data show about 200,000 distinct CDR3 sequences, with 65% seen just once and about 60% held by the top ten. Material for sequencing was sorted CD4+, CD8+, or CD8+CD57+ T cells (not recorded which) from PBMCs. Source of these receptors: a human donor with aplastic anemia.

V usage is TRBV19 and J usage is TRBJ2-3, with D maybe TRBD1 (6 bases). Trimming stripped 1 base from V and 2 bases from J, with 13 bases between. The CDR3 totals 16 residues. Germline values: CDR1 LNHDA, CDR2 SQIVND (reference sequence). CDR3 DNA sequence: TGTGCCAGTAGTATAGTTACAGGGCGAAACACAGATACGCAGTATTTT. It encodes CASSIVTGRNTDTQYF.

The rearrangement uses TRBV7-2 and TRBJ2-7; D is perhaps TRBD2 (7 bases). The CDR3 runs 16 residues. Trimming stripped 0 bases from V and 0 bases from J, with 12 bases between. The germline gives CDR1 SGHTA, CDR2 FQGNSA. This chain's CDR3 is CASSLARGQRSYEQYF. The DNA of the CDR3 is TGTGCCAGCAGCTTAGCGCGGGGGCAACGCTCCTACGAGCAGTACTTC.

J is TRBJ2-7 and V is TRBV11-2, with TRBD2 matching 8 bases. V trimming: 3 bases; J trimming: 5 bases; junction bases outside the gene matches: 6. The CDR3 spans 14 residues. Germline-derived CDR1 and CDR2 are SGHAT and FQNNGV. CDR3 sequence reads: CASSFLGGGNEQYF. DNA of the CDR3: TGTGCCAGCAGCTTTCTGGGCGGGGGGAACGAGCAGTACTTC.

This clonotype was detected a few times. The chain couples TRBV20-1 to TRBJ1-2, with 9 nucleotides matching TRBD1. V gave up 7 bases and J gave up 5 bases; unmatched junction bases: 5. Germline lookup yields CDR1 DFQATT and CDR2 SNEGSKA (reference sequence). The CDR3 contains 12 residues. The CDR3 here is CSVPDRGYGYTF. The CDR3 nucleotides read TGCAGTGTCCCGGACAGGGGTTATGGCTACACCTTC.

The chain employs TRBV11-2 and TRBJ1-5, with 9 positions matching TRBD1. This CDR3 has 15 amino acids. Germline CDR1 reads SGHAT; CDR2 reads FQNNGV. The V gene end was trimmed by 1 base and the J gene end by 4 bases; junction bases not matched to a gene: 2. DNA of the CDR3: TGTGCCAGCAGCTTAGGGACAGGGGCAAATCAGCCCCAGCATTTT. This codes for CASSLGTGANQPQHF.

Comment on this clonotype: The conserved closing phenylalanine or tryptophan is absent in this CDR3, likely reflecting a read error. The chain uses TRBV15 and TRBJ1-5; 7 bases map to TRBD1. This CDR3 is 14 amino acids long. J lost 7 bases, V lost 2 bases, and 5 bases had no gene match. Germline V gene data show CDR1 as LNHNV and CDR2 as YYDKDF (reference sequence). CDR3 sequence reads: CATSRNPGGQPQHL. In nucleotides, the CDR3 is TGTGCCACCAGCAGAAATCCAGGGGGGCAGCCCCAGCATCTT.

The gene calls are TRBV7-9 and TRBJ2-2; possible D gene TRBD2, 5 bases. With 4 bases removed from V and 3 bases from J, the gap between germline ends came to 15 bases. Germline values: CDR1 SEHNR, CDR2 FQNEAQ (reference sequence). The CDR3 has 16 amino acids. The CDR3 here is CASSSLAVEDTGELFF. Written as DNA, the CDR3 is TGTGCCAGCAGCTCCCTGGCCGTGGAGGACACCGGGGAGCTGTTTTTT.